The next 31 T cell receptor beta chains were all read from a single sample in a study of cytomegalovirus exposure and HLA in healthy donors. Assay used: immunoSEQ multiplex PCR; TCRdb lists only in-frame clones, some missing. The sample records under 200,000 clones, about 90% being singletons. Sequenced sample: PBMCs. Receptors originate from a woman aged 18-29 years in good health and CMV-seropositive.

The rearrangement links TRBV6-1 to TRBJ2-5, with a possible D match to TRBD2 (6 bases). V lost 2 bases and J 6 bases, leaving 16 bases between the germline ends. The CDR3 totals 15 residues. The germline V gene encodes CDR1 MNHNS and CDR2 SASEGT. CDR3 DNA sequence: TGTGCCAGCAGTGAATGGACTACCTCGGAGAAGACCCAGTACTTC. Its translation is CASSEWTTSEKTQYF.

This clone was found once. The V call is TRBV5-1, the J call TRBJ2-3; 9 nucleotides match TRBD2. After removal of 4 bases from V and 3 bases from J, the junction contained 9 bases not matched to a gene. CDR3 size: 16 residues. Germline V gene sequence: CDR1 SGHRS, CDR2 YFSETQ. The CDR3 spells CASSPGLAGVTDTQYF. The CDR3 region has the DNA TGCGCCAGCAGCCCCGGATTAGCGGGGGTAACAGATACGCAGTATTTT. Supplemented by reference TRBV5-1 and TRBJ2-3, the full variable domain reads KAGVTQTPRYLIKTRGQQVTLSCSPISGHRSVSWYQQTPGQGLQFLFEYFSETQRNKGNFPGRFSGRQFSNSRSEMNVSTLELGDSALYLCASSPGLAGVTDTQYFGPGTRLTVL.

This clone was detected only once. This chain uses TRBV28 with TRBJ2-7, with 9 nucleotides matching TRBD1. CDR3 length: 15 residues. Germline V gene sequence: CDR1 MDHEN, CDR2 SYDVKM. J lost 2 bases, V lost 10 bases, and 12 bases had no gene match. CDR3 bases: TGTGCCACCTTAACACCGGGACAGGGCCCCTACGAGCAGTACTTC. Translation: CATLTPGQGPYEQYF.

The chain is built from TRBV15 and TRBJ2-7, with D possibly TRBD1 on 6 matching bases. Trimming removed 8 bases at V and 0 bases at J, with 8 bases between. Germline assignment: CDR1 LNHNV and CDR2 YYDKDF (reference sequence). This CDR3 region has 12 residues. In DNA, the CDR3 is TGTGCCACCGGGACAATCTCCTACGAGCAGTACTTC. Translated: CATGTISYEQYF.

The chain has TRBV2 and TRBJ1-4; D gene ambiguous. The CDR3 sequence is 13 residues long. The V and J ends lost 8 bases and 5 bases respectively, with 12 bases between them. Germline V gene sequence: CDR1 SNHLY, CDR2 FYNNEI. This CDR3 is CASGYGENEKLFF. The CDR3, as DNA: TGTGCCAGCGGGTATGGGGAGAATGAAAAACTGTTTTTT.

This clone showed up just once. The chain links TRBV11-2 to TRBJ2-7; D is possibly TRBD2 (5 bases). The CDR3 covers 18 residues. V was clipped by 7 bases and J by 0 bases, with 25 bases between them. CDR1 SGHAT and CDR2 FQNNGV come from the germline V gene. The CDR3 DNA is TGTGCCAGCACCCCCGGGGTCATATTGGGAACCCTCTCCTACGAGCAGTACTTC. It specifies CASTPGVILGTLSYEQYF.

The J gene is TRBJ2-5, the V gene TRBV11-1, with 10 bases lining up with TRBD2. The CDR3 consists of 16 residues. In germline, CDR1 is SGHAT, CDR2 FQDESV (reference sequence). V was pared by 5 bases and J by 3 bases, with 9 bases of the junction left unmatched. Here the CDR3 reads CASSPRLAGAKETQYF. The DNA of the CDR3 is TGTGCCAGCAGCCCCCGGCTAGCGGGAGCAAAAGAGACCCAGTACTTC.

The rearrangement links TRBV5-1 to TRBJ2-2; 10 bases match TRBD1. J lost 7 bases, V lost 3 bases, and 3 bases had no gene match. Germline-derived CDR1 and CDR2 are SGHRS and YFSETQ. This CDR3 has 14 residues. The CDR3 DNA reads as TGCGCCAGCAGCTCGACAGGGGGCAGCGGGGAGCTGTTTTTT. Protein sequence: CASSSTGGSGELFF.

For this clone: Other DNA sequences in this sample translate to the same CDR3. The V call is TRBV28, the J call TRBJ2-3; the match to TRBD2 covers 12 bases. The CDR3 has 15 residues. V lost 5 bases to trimming and J lost 3 bases; unmatched junction nucleotides: 3. Germline loops: CDR1 MDHEN, CDR2 SYDVKM. The CDR3 spells CASSLGTSGTDTQYF. CDR3 sequence (DNA): TGTGCCAGCAGTCTCGGGACTAGCGGGACAGATACGCAGTATTTT.

This chain connects TRBV29-1 to TRBJ2-7; 9 positions match TRBD2. The V gene's germline CDR1 is SQVTM and CDR2 ANQGSEA. The CDR3 loop spans 13 amino acids. Trimming removed 6 bases from V and 0 bases from J; junction bases left unmatched: 3. In nucleotides, the CDR3 is TGCAGCGTCGATAGCGGGAGCTCCTACGAGCAGTACTTC. It codes for CSVDSGSSYEQYF.

V is TRBV6-5 and J is TRBJ1-5; D is possibly TRBD1 (5 bases). The CDR3 runs 13 residues. Trimming removed 6 bases at V and 3 bases at J, with 9 bases between. Germline-derived CDR1 and CDR2 are MNHEY and SVGAGI. The CDR3 reads CASRWDSNQPQHF. The CDR3 nucleotides are TGTGCCAGCAGATGGGACTCCAATCAGCCCCAGCATTTT.

This chain links TRBV2 with TRBJ1-2; 8 nucleotides match TRBD1. Germline V gene data show CDR1 as SNHLY and CDR2 as FYNNEI. V shed 2 bases, J shed 1 base, and the junction held 3 bases outside the gene matches. The length of the CDR3 is 15 residues. The CDR3 DNA sequence: TGTGCCAGCAGTGAATCAGGGGGCCTTAACTATGGCTACACCTTC. Residues: CASSESGGLNYGYTF.

The chain is built from TRBV2 and TRBJ2-3; a weak D match, TRBD1 (5 bases). The CDR3 sequence is 14 residues long. Trimming shortened V by 7 bases and J by 3 bases, and 14 bases separated the two germline ends. Germline V CDR1 and CDR2: SNHLY, FYNNEI. The CDR3 bases are TGTGCCAGCACCAGGCCAGGGTGGACAGATACGCAGTATTTT. It encodes CASTRPGWTDTQYF.

The chain combines TRBV4-3 with TRBJ2-2; TRBD2 might be the D (6 bases). V was cut by 3 bases and J by 4 bases, with 15 bases left in between. The CDR3 sequence is 16 residues long. Germline CDR1 is LGHNA and CDR2 is YSLEER. Written as DNA, the CDR3 is TGCGCCAGCAGCCAGATACTAGCCCAAGGCACCGGGGAGCTGTTTTTT. It codes for CASSQILAQGTGELFF.

The rearrangement joins TRBV18 to TRBJ1-2, with 11 bases identical to TRBD1. V lost 3 bases to trimming and J lost 9 bases; unmatched junction nucleotides: 9. The CDR3 loop spans 15 amino acids. Germline CDR1 reads KGHSH; CDR2 reads LQKENI. In DNA form, the CDR3 reads TGTGCCAGCTCACCTCCCAGGACAGGGGGCGCCAGCTACACCTTC. Its translation is CASSPPRTGGASYTF.

The chain combines TRBV28 with TRBJ2-1; the D gene is possibly TRBD1 (6 bases). The CDR3 runs to 12 residues. V was cut by 5 bases and J by 7 bases, with 9 bases left in between. The germline V gene encodes CDR1 MDHEN and CDR2 SYDVKM. CDR3 region: CASSQRGNEQFF. Here the CDR3 DNA reads TGTGCCAGCAGTCAGAGGGGGAATGAGCAGTTCTTC.

V usage is TRBV5-1 and J usage is TRBJ2-4; a weak D match, TRBD2 (7 bases). The V gene's germline CDR1 is SGHRS and CDR2 YFSETQ. Trimming cost V 4 bases and J 2 bases, with 16 bases left between them. The CDR3 is 16 amino acids. This CDR3 is CASSPYSGGSKNIQYF. The CDR3 DNA reads TGCGCCAGCAGCCCCTATTCGGGGGGCTCCAAAAACATTCAGTACTTC.

The chain couples TRBV5-1 to TRBJ2-2, with 9 bases aligning to TRBD1. Germline values: CDR1 SGHRS, CDR2 YFSETQ. The CDR3 length is 16 residues. V shed 1 base and J 5 bases; nucleotides not matched to a gene: 6. For the CDR3, the DNA is TGCGCCAGCAGCTTGAGGGGACAGGGTGCGACCGGGGAGCTGTTTTTT. This gives the protein CASSLRGQGATGELFF.

The rearrangement joins TRBV11-2 to TRBJ2-1; D is possibly TRBD2 (6 bases). Germline-derived CDR1 and CDR2 are SGHAT and FQNNGV. This CDR3 comprises 16 residues. The V gene lost 4 bases and the J gene lost 1 base, with 14 bases spanning the gap. The CDR3 DNA follows: TGTGCCAGCAGCTGGGGCCCGGGGGAGTCCTACAATGAGCAGTTCTTC. Translated, it gives CASSWGPGESYNEQFF.

This rearrangement joins TRBV28 to TRBJ2-6; D might be TRBD2 (5 bases). The CDR3 contains 12 residues. Trimming left V 7 bases short and J 9 bases short, with 10 bases between. The germline V gene encodes CDR1 MDHEN and CDR2 SYDVKM. The CDR3 DNA reads as TGTGCCAGCACGGGGAACGGCAACGTCCTGACTTTC. It translates to CASTGNGNVLTF.

This clone was seen ten or more times. This chain links TRBV5-1 with TRBJ2-7, with D possibly TRBD1 on 7 matching bases. Germline V gene lookup returns CDR1 SGHRS and CDR2 YFSETQ. The ends were cut back, 7 bases at V and 1 base at J, with 18 bases in the middle. CDR3 length: 15 residues. The CDR3, as DNA: TGCGCCAGCCAGAAGGTGCCAGGGGGGTCCTACGAGCAGTACTTC. Residues: CASQKVPGGSYEQYF.

The chain combines TRBV29-1 with TRBJ2-7, with TRBD2 identical over 7 bases. Per the germline V gene, CDR1 is SQVTM and CDR2 is ANQGSEA. This CDR3 has 13 residues. After removal of 5 bases from V and 2 bases from J, the junction contained 6 bases not matched to a gene. CDR3 in DNA: TGCAGCGTTCGGTTGGGGGGGACCTACGAGCAGTACTTC. Translation gives CSVRLGGTYEQYF.

The chain is built from TRBV6-5 and TRBJ2-2, with a weak D call TRBD2 (7 bases). CDR1 is MNHEY and CDR2 is SVGAGI in the germline V gene. The CDR3 contains 11 residues. The V and J ends lost 7 bases and 12 bases respectively, with 12 bases between them. The CDR3 loop is CASTGGRQLFF. The CDR3 DNA sequence: TGTGCCAGCACGGGGGGCAGGCAGCTGTTTTTT.

This chain links TRBV7-2 with TRBJ1-1; TRBD1 matches 11 bases. Germline V gene sequence: CDR1 SGHTA, CDR2 FQGNSA. The CDR3 consists of 16 residues. V dropped 5 bases and J dropped 3; count of bases not matched to a gene: 8. The CDR3 sequence is CASSPGGQGVYTEAFF. The DNA for the CDR3 is TGTGCCAGCAGCCCGGGGGGACAGGGGGTTTACACTGAAGCTTTCTTT. Full variable domain (remainder filled in from reference TRBV7-2 and TRBJ1-1): GAGVSQSPSNKVTEKGKDVELRCDPISGHTALYWYRQSLGQGLEFLIYFQGNSAPDKSGLPSDRFSAERTGGSVSTLTIQRTQQEDSAVYLCASSPGGQGVYTEAFFGQGTRLTVV.

Written as DNA, the CDR3 is TGCGCCAGCAGCTTGGCTCCTCCTGCGGCCCATGAGCAGTTCTTC. Translating it yields CASSLAPPAAHEQFF. The genes are TRBV5-1 and TRBJ2-1; D gene ambiguous. The CDR3 covers 15 residues. V lost 0 bases, J lost 8 bases, and 15 bases lay in between. The germline gives CDR1 SGHRS, CDR2 YFSETQ.

This clone is a singleton in its sample. The rearrangement joins TRBV27 to TRBJ1-6; 7 nucleotides agree with TRBD1. The CDR3 is 15 residues long. Germline CDR1 is MNHEY and CDR2 is SMNVEV (reference sequence). Trimming cost V 6 bases and J 6 bases; bases outside gene matches: 8. The CDR3 spells CASRRLGQTNSPLHF. DNA of the CDR3: TGTGCCAGCAGGAGGTTGGGACAGACTAATTCACCCCTCCACTTT.

The rearrangement joins TRBV1 to TRBJ1-2; whether TRBD1, the table's D call, matches the DNA was not checked. TRBV1 is a recognized pseudogene. The CDR3 totals 14 residues. In DNA, the CDR3 is TGCACCAGCCGATACCTACAGGAGAACTATGGCTACACCTTC. It encodes CTSRYLQENYGYTF.

The V gene is TRBV19, the J gene TRBJ1-2, with D perhaps matching TRBD1 (5 bases). CDR1 and CDR2 (germline): LNHDA, SQIVND (reference sequence). V lost 7 bases, J lost 3 bases, and 21 bases lay in between. This CDR3 has 16 amino acids. The chain's CDR3 is CASIGPPNPGDYGYTF. The CDR3 region has the DNA TGTGCCAGTATCGGCCCCCCTAATCCGGGGGACTATGGCTACACCTTC.

V and J are TRBV7-2 and TRBJ2-1; the D gene is possibly TRBD2 (6 bases). The CDR3 is made up of 13 amino acids. Trimming shortened V by 4 bases and J by 4 bases, and 8 bases separated the two germline ends. Germline assignment: CDR1 SGHTA and CDR2 FQGNSA. The CDR3 loop reads CASSWAGYNEQFF. The CDR3 DNA reads as TGTGCCAGCAGCTGGGCGGGATACAATGAGCAGTTCTTC.

The chain has TRBV28 and TRBJ2-3; D gene uncertain. This CDR3 contains 13 residues. V was clipped by 8 bases and J by 3 bases, with 12 bases between them. Germline V gene sequence: CDR1 MDHEN, CDR2 SYDVKM. The CDR3 DNA is TGTGCCAGCGCCCCGCTATTGACAGATACGCAGTATTTT. Translated: CASAPLLTDTQYF.

The V call is TRBV4-2, the J call TRBJ2-5; D uncertain. The CDR3 is 14 amino acids. Germline CDR1 reads LGHNA; CDR2 reads YNFKEQ. The ends were cut back, 0 bases at V and 5 bases at J, with 10 bases in the middle. The CDR3 protein is CASSQELRVETQYF. In DNA form, the CDR3 reads TGTGCCAGCAGCCAAGAGCTCCGAGTTGAGACCCAGTACTTC.